This is a list of T cell receptor beta chains from one sample in a study of blood T cell repertoires in COVID-19. Assay used: immunoSEQ multiplex PCR; TCRdb lists only in-frame clones, some missing. The table shows some 180,000 clones, with 88% occurring only once. The material sequenced was peripheral blood. These receptors were collected from a man in his forties or fifties with COVID-19, enrolled during active disease. Each CDR3 is given with its conserved first and last residue. The D gene is left open where the match is weak. Not all rows give a size; the values are once, few, many and, for expanded clones, a class.

>TRBJ2-1|TRBD2|-|TRBV9
TGTGCCAGCAGCGTAGGACTAGCGGAGTACAATGAGCAGTTCTTC
CASSVGLAEYNEQFF
>TRBJ1-2|-|-|TRBV9
TGTGCCAGCAGCGTAGGGACAACCTATGGCTACACCTTC
CASSVGTTYGYTF
>TRBJ2-1|-|-|TRBV12-3/TRBV12-4
TGTGCCAGCAGTTTGAGGAGTAACAATGAGCAGTTCTTC
CASSLRSNNEQFF
>TRBJ1-2|-|-|TRBV7-8
TGTGCCAGCAGCCGAGAGAGAAACTATGGCTACACCTTC
CASSRERNYGYTF
>TRBJ2-3|TRBD2|-|TRBV3-1/TRBV3-2
TGTGCCAGCAGCCAAGTCGTGCCTAGCGGGGTCCCAGATACGCAGTATTTT
CASSQVVPSGVPDTQYF
>TRBJ2-2|-|once|TRBV19
TGTGCCAGTAGTACACCCCCGGTAACCGGGGAGCTGTTTTTT
CASSTPPVTGELFF
>TRBJ2-2|TRBD2|-|TRBV19
TGTGCCAGTAGTAGTACTAGCGGGGGGATTACCGGGGAGCTGTTTTTT
CASSSTSGGITGELFF
>TRBJ1-2|TRBD1|-|TRBV6-1
TGTGCCAGCAGTGAGCTCGGGGGACAGGGCATTTCCTATGGCTACACCTTC
CASSELGGQGISYGYTF
>TRBJ2-1|-|-|TRBV4-3
TGCGCCAGCAGCCAAGATCCGGGCAATGAGCAGTTCTTC
CASSQDPGNEQFF
>TRBJ1-2|TRBD1|once|TRBV5-1
TGCGCCAGCAGCCAAGGACAGGGGGCAAGAGGCTACACCTTC
CASSQGQGARGYTF
>TRBJ2-7|TRBD2|-|TRBV19
TGTGCCAGTAGAGTAGCGGGAGGGCCTAAATACGAGCAGTACTTC
CASRVAGGPKYEQYF
>TRBJ2-2|TRBD2|-|TRBV4-3
TGCGCCAGCAGCCAAGATGGACTAGCGGGGGTCGCGAACACCGGGGAGCTGTTTTTT
CASSQDGLAGVANTGELFF
>TRBJ2-3|TRBD2|-|TRBV2
TGTGCCAGCAGTGATAGGACTAGCGGGATCGGAGATACGCAGTATTTT
CASSDRTSGIGDTQYF
>TRBJ2-7|TRBD1|-|TRBV10-1
TGCGCCAGCAGTGAGTCGAAGGCAGGGGGTACGGGCGAGCAGTACTTC
CASSESKAGGTGEQYF
>TRBJ2-3|TRBD1|-|TRBV7-9
TGTGCCAGCACCCCGCCGAGGGCAGGGGGCTTTGATACGCAGTATTTT
CASTPPRAGGFDTQYF
>TRBJ2-3|TRBD1|-|TRBV19
TGTGCCAGTAGTATCCTGAACAGGGGGTTTAACACAGATACGCAGTATTTT
CASSILNRGFNTDTQYF
>TRBJ2-7|-|-|TRBV7-9
TGTGCCAGCAGCACAACAAGTTACGAGCAGTACTTC
CASSTTSYEQYF
>TRBJ1-1|-|-|TRBV28
TGTGCCAGCAGTTTGGCGTGGACAGAGGTTGAAGCTTTCTTT
CASSLAWTEVEAFF
>TRBJ1-3|-|-|TRBV6-5
TGTGCCAGCAGTTACGGTTTAGGGGCTGGAAACACCATATATTTT
CASSYGLGAGNTIYF
>TRBJ1-5|-|-|TRBV5-4
TGTGCCAGCGGGGAGGAAGGGCAGCCCCAGCATTTT
CASGEEGQPQHF
>TRBJ1-4|TRBD1|-|TRBV2
TGTGCCAGCAGTTCCAGGACAGGGGATAATGAAAAACTGTTTTTT
CASSSRTGDNEKLFF
>TRBJ2-5|TRBD2|-|TRBV7-6
TGTGCCAGCAGCTTAGTCGGGACTAACCAAGAGACCCAGTACTTC
CASSLVGTNQETQYF
>TRBJ1-2|-|-|TRBV10-3
TGTGCCATCAGTGAGCTCAGGGACTATGGCTACACCTTC
CAISELRDYGYTF
>TRBJ2-7|TRBD1|-|TRBV30
TGTGCCTGGAGTTCGGACAGGTTTTACGAGCAGTACTTC
CAWSSDRFYEQYF
>TRBJ1-1|-|-|TRBV10-3
TGTGCCGCGGGGCGGGCACCTGACACTGAAGCTTTCTTT
CAAGRAPDTEAFF
>TRBJ1-5|-|-|TRBV12-3/TRBV12-4
TGTGCCAGCAGTTTACAGGGCAATCAGCCCCAGCATTTT
CASSLQGNQPQHF
>TRBJ2-2|-|once|TRBV29-1
TGCAGCGTTGCCGGGAGTCGAACCGGGGAGCTGTTTTTT
CSVAGSRTGELFF
>TRBJ1-1|-|-|TRBV6-5
TGTGCCAGCAGTCGGACTGATAACACTGAAGCTTTCTTT
CASSRTDNTEAFF
>TRBJ1-3|TRBD1|-|TRBV11-2
TGTGCCAGCAGCTTTACAGGGGTCCTGGGTGGCACCATATATTTT
CASSFTGVLGGTIYF
>TRBJ2-1|TRBD1|once|TRBV24-1
TGTGCCACCAGAAAAACCGGGACAGCTATCGAGCAGTTCTTC
CATRKTGTAIEQFF
>TRBJ2-1|TRBD2|-|TRBV30
TGTGCCTGGAGTACCGCAGCGCTAGCGGGAGGGCCGTTCTTC
CAWSTAALAGGPFF
>TRBJ1-6|-|-|TRBV7-9
TGTGCCAGCAGCACACCACAGGGCTCTGCCCTCCACTTT
CASSTPQGSALHF
>TRBJ2-3|-|-|TRBV7-2
TGTGCCAGCAGCTCCGGGACAATGCCTTCACATACGCAGTATTTT
CASSSGTMPSHTQYF
>TRBJ2-1|TRBD1|-|TRBV30
TGTGCCTGTAACAGGGGGCTAATCAATGAGCAGTTCTTC
CACNRGLINEQFF
>TRBJ2-3|TRBD2|once|TRBV20-1
TGCAGTGCTCGTGGGGGGGAAAAGCAGTATTTT
CSARGGEKQYF
>TRBJ1-5|TRBD1|-|TRBV28
TGTGCTAGCCGGGACAGGGGGGATAGCAATCAGCCCCAGCATTTT
CASRDRGDSNQPQHF
>TRBJ1-1|TRBD1|-|TRBV9
TGTGCCAGCAGCCTCACCGGACAGGGAAACCCTTCTGCTTTCTTT
CASSLTGQGNPSAFF
>TRBJ1-2|TRBD1|-|TRBV2
TGTGCCAGCAGGGGGACAGGGTGGTATGGCTACACCTTC
CASRGTGWYGYTF
>TRBJ1-4|-|-|TRBV27
TGTGCCAGCAGCTACGTAGGGGGAGCAACTAATGAAAAACTGTTTTTT
CASSYVGGATNEKLFF
>TRBJ1-5|TRBD1|-|TRBV7-2
TGTGCCAGCAGCCCCGACAGGGGTTGGCAGCCCCAGCATTTT
CASSPDRGWQPQHF
>TRBJ2-1|-|-|TRBV19
TGTGCCAGTAGTATTTCCCGACTCGCTTTTGACCATGAGCAGTTCTTC
CASSISRLAFDHEQFF
>TRBJ1-1|TRBD1|-|TRBV29-1
TGCAGCGTTGCGGGACAGCTAATCATGAACACTGAAGCTTTCTTT
CSVAGQLIMNTEAFF
>TRBJ1-1|-|-|TRBV7-9
TGTGCCAGCGGTCCCCAGGGGCGATACACTGAAGCTTTCTTT
CASGPQGRYTEAFF